One sample yielded the 13 T cell receptor beta chains listed below, sequenced in a study of CD8+CD57+ T cells in acquired aplastic anemia. Profiles of TCR beta VDJ and CDR3 were generated from a genomic DNA template. Each CDR3 protein is one row after TCRdb ran MiXCR on the reads. The sample holds about 140,000 distinct CDR3 sequences, around two fifths seen once. Sequencing was done on a sample of sorted CD4+, CD8+, or CD8+CD57+ T cells (not recorded which) from PBMCs. These receptors were obtained from a human donor in good health, serving as a control.

This clonotype was counted at least ten times. CDR3 sequence: CSVDPSRGRGETQYF. The CDR3 DNA reads as TGCAGCGTTGATCCCAGCCGGGGTCGGGGCGAGACCCAGTACTTC. This chain connects TRBV29-1 to TRBJ2-5, with D perhaps TRBD1 or TRBD2 (5 bases each). Germline V lookup: CDR1 SQVTM, CDR2 ANQGSEA. Deletions cut 3 bases from V and 5 bases from J, with 19 bases between. The CDR3 is made up of 15 amino acids.

About this clonotype itself: Given a much more abundant clone one base away, this may be a read error. The rearrangement uses TRBV12-3 or TRBV12-4 and TRBJ2-7; 8 bases map to TRBD2. CDR3 length: 14 amino acids. V lost 6 bases to trimming and J lost 6 bases; unmatched junction nucleotides: 10. In DNA, the CDR3 is TGTGCCAGCAGGGGACTAGAAAGGTTTTTCGAGCAGTACTTC. It codes for CASRGLERFFEQYF.

This clonotype was counted many times. The rearrangement links TRBV9 to TRBJ1-1; TRBD1 matches at 7 bases. The length of the CDR3 is 14 residues. Germline CDR1 and CDR2: SGDLS and YYNGEE. J lost 2 bases, V lost 4 bases, and 5 bases had no gene match. CDR3 DNA sequence: TGTGCCAGCAGCCCACGGACAGGCAACACTGAAGCTTTCTTT. Its protein product is CASSPRTGNTEAFF.

The J gene is TRBJ2-2, the V gene TRBV6-1, with 8 bases fitting TRBD1. Germline-derived CDR1 and CDR2 are MNHNS and SASEGT. Trimming took 6 bases from V and 5 from J; bases not matched to a gene: 8. The CDR3 totals 15 residues. The CDR3 loop is CASRNRDRGTGELFF. CDR3 DNA sequence: TGTGCCAGCAGAAACCGCGACAGGGGAACCGGGGAGCTGTTTTTT.

As DNA, the CDR3 is TGCAGTGCAAATCCGACTAGCGGGACTCGTGAGCAGTTCTTC. It codes for CSANPTSGTREQFF. This rearrangement joins TRBV20-1 to TRBJ2-1, with 11 bases identical to TRBD2. CDR1 DFQATT and CDR2 SNEGSKA come from the germline V gene (reference sequence). Trimming took 6 bases from V and 9 from J; bases not matched to a gene: 10. The CDR3 length is 14 residues.

In regard to this clonotype: Here the CDR3 omits its conserved ending phenylalanine or tryptophan, so a read error is the likely source. No DNA is shown, since the ends of the CDR3 on it are uncertain; the CDR3 is the one TCRdb lists. The chain employs TRBV24-1 and TRBJ1-2. CDR1 and CDR2 (germline): KGHDR, SFDVKD. The CDR3 comprises 8 residues, both ends counted. CDR3 residues: CAPSPPAR.

The chain couples TRBV28 to TRBJ1-2; unclear D gene. V was pared by 8 bases and J by 4 bases, with 23 bases between. Germline CDR1 MDHEN, CDR2 SYDVKM. The CDR3 spans 16 residues. CDR3 region: CASLKNILAVPYGYTF. Here the CDR3 DNA reads TGTGCCAGCCTAAAAAATATCCTCGCAGTTCCCTATGGCTACACCTTC.

Remarks on this clonotype: A much larger clone differs from this one at a single base, so this may be a read error. V usage is TRBV12-3 or TRBV12-4 and J usage is TRBJ1-2; no reliable D call. The V end was cut by 2 bases, the J end by 0 bases, with 10 bases between. The CDR3 consists of 15 residues. Written as DNA, the CDR3 is TGTGCCAGCAGTTTACCGGGAACCACTAACTATGGCTACACCTTC. This sequence encodes CASSLPGTTNYGYTF.

This clonotype was counted at least ten times. The chain links TRBV20-1 to TRBJ1-5; TRBD1 matches at 7 bases. CDR1 and CDR2 from the germline V gene are DFQATT and SNEGSKA (reference sequence). Germline trimming cut 3 bases from V and 9 bases from J; bases unmatched to any gene: 8. The CDR3 totals 13 residues. The CDR3 reads CSARRDSPGPQHF. DNA for the CDR3: TGCAGTGCTAGGAGGGACAGCCCAGGGCCCCAGCATTTT.

A single count supports this clonotype. In this CDR3 the conserved last residue, phenylalanine or tryptophan, is missing, so a read error is likely. The chain joins TRBV10-2 to TRBJ1-5; D possibly corresponds to TRBD1 (5 bases). V lost 11 bases to trimming and J lost 5 bases, with 16 bases between them. This CDR3 region has 13 residues. CDR1 is WSHSY, CDR2 SAAADI, per germline. DNA for the CDR3: TGCGCCGCAAGTGGGGGTTCGGATCAGCCCCAGCATCTT. It codes for CAASGGSDQPQHL.

This clonotype has a count of ten or more. The chain recombines TRBV10-3 with TRBJ2-1; TRBD1 matches 8 bases. V shed 10 bases, J shed 3 bases, and the junction held 8 bases outside the gene matches. Germline V gives CDR1 ENHRY, CDR2 SYGVKD. The CDR3 runs to 14 residues. The CDR3 sequence: CATRGQGSYNEQFF. The DNA for the CDR3 is TGTGCCACCAGAGGACAGGGCAGCTACAATGAGCAGTTCTTC.

Ten or more counts support this clonotype. The CDR3, as DNA: TGTGCCAGCAGCTTAGATGGCGGGCCCTCCTACGAGCAGTACTTC. Protein product: CASSLDGGPSYEQYF. The V gene is TRBV7-2, the J gene TRBJ2-7; weak D call: TRBD2 (5 bases). V was shortened by 1 base and J by 0 bases, with 10 bases between the two germline ends. The CDR3 is made up of 15 amino acids. Germline values: CDR1 SGHTA, CDR2 FQGNSA. Complete variable domain (other parts from reference TRBV7-2 and TRBJ2-7): GAGVSQSPSNKVTEKGKDVELRCDPISGHTALYWYRQSLGQGLEFLIYFQGNSAPDKSGLPSDRFSAERTGGSVSTLTIQRTQQEDSAVYLCASSLDGGPSYEQYFGPGTRLTVT.

The chain has TRBV2 and TRBJ1-5, with a weak D call TRBD1 (5 bases). This CDR3 is built from 14 residues. Per germline, CDR1 SNHLY and CDR2 FYNNEI. V was clipped by 4 bases and J by 0 bases, with 7 bases between them. The CDR3 loop is CASSAQGSNQPQHF. The CDR3 DNA reads TGTGCCAGCAGTGCCCAGGGTAGCAATCAGCCCCAGCATTTT.